This T cell receptor beta chain was documented in a study of T-cell reconstitution after alpha-beta-depleted transplantation in children. There are many counts of this clonotype. Germline CDR1 reads LGHNA; CDR2 reads YSLEER. V gave up 4 bases and J gave up 2 bases; unmatched junction bases: 5. The CDR3 totals 14 residues. Library preparation (for TCRbeta) was performed with unique molecular identifiers. From the PCR reads, TCRdb called clonotypes with MiXCR, one entry per CDR3 protein. This table has hundreds of thousands of distinct CDR3 sequences, over 9.5% appearing once. Sequenced here: PBMCs from the stem cell graft donor, sampled from the stem cell graft. The chain joins TRBV4-3 to TRBJ2-7; 7 nucleotides agree with TRBD1. The source of this sequence is a human donor who donated a stem cell graft to a child with acute myeloid leukemia. The CDR3 region is CASSLLTGTYEQYF. The CDR3 nucleotides are TGCGCCAGCAGCCTATTGACAGGGACCTACGAGCAGTACTTC.